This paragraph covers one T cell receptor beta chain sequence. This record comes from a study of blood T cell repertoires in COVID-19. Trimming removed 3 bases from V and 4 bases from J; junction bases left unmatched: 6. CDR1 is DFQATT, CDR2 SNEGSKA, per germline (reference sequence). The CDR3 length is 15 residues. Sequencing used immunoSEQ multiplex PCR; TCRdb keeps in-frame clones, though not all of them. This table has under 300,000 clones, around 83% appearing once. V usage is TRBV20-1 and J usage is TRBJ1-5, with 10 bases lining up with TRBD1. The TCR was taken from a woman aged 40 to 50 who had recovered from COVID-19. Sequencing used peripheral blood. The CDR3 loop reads CSASKGQGQNQPQHF. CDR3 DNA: TGCAGTGCTAGTAAGGGACAGGGGCAAAATCAGCCCCAGCATTTT.